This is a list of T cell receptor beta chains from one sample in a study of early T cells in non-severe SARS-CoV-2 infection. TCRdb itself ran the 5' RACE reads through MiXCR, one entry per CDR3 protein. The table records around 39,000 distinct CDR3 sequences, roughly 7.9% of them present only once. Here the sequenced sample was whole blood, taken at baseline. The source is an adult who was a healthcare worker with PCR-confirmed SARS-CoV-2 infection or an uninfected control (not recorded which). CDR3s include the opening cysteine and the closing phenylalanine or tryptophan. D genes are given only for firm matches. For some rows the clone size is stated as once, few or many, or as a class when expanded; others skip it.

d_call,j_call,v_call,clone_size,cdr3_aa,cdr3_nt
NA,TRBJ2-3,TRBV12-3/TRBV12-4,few,CASSGQGGVGTDTQYF,TGTGCCAGCAGTGGACAGGGAGGGGTAGGCACAGATACGCAGTATTTT
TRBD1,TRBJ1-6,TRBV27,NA,CASISPGQGPPSPLHF,TGTGCCAGCATCTCGCCGGGACAGGGGCCCCCTTCACCCCTCCACTTT
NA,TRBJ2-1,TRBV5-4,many,CASSSDYSHNEQFF,TGTGCCAGCAGCTCGGACTATAGCCACAATGAGCAGTTCTTC
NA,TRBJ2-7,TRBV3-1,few,CASSSNAEQYF,TGTGCCAGCAGCTCGAACGCCGAGCAGTACTTC
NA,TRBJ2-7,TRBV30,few,CAWSGGGSNYEQYF,TGTGCCTGGAGTGGGGGAGGCAGTAACTACGAGCAGTACTTC
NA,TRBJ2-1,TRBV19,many,CATIPSGDTHNEQFF,TGTGCCACCATCCCATCCGGGGACACCCACAATGAGCAGTTCTTC
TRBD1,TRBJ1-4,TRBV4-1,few,CASSHVVYRGQGANEKLFF,TGCGCCAGCAGCCACGTTGTCTACCGAGGGCAGGGGGCGAATGAAAAACTGTTTTTT
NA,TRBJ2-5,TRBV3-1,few,CASSQGGTGFGETQYF,TGTGCCAGCAGCCAGGGAGGGACAGGTTTTGGAGAGACCCAGTACTTC
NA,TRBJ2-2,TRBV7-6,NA,CASSSGGSRYTGELFF,TGTGCCAGCAGCTCAGGAGGGAGTCGGTACACCGGGGAGCTGTTTTTT
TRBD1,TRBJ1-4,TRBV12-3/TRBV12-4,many,CASSSGQVSEKLFF,TGTGCCAGCAGTTCCGGACAGGTGTCGGAAAAACTGTTTTTT
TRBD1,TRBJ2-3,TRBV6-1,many,CASSEGQGPDTQYF,TGTGCCAGCAGTGAAGGACAGGGGCCAGATACGCAGTATTTT
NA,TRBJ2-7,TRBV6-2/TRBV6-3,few,CASIHRGGNYEQYF,TGTGCCAGCATCCATCGTGGAGGGAACTACGAGCAGTACTTC
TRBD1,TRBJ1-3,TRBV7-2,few,CASSLSTGAGNTIYF,TGTGCCAGCAGCTTAAGTACAGGGGCTGGAAACACCATATATTTT
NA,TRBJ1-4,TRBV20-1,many,CSARRRLATNEKLFF,TGCAGTGCTAGGCGCAGACTTGCAACTAATGAAAAACTGTTTTTT
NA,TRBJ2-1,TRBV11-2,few,CASSLSPPLEQFF,TGTGCCAGCAGCTTATCCCCCCCGTTGGAGCAGTTCTTC
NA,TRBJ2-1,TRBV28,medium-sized,CASSQAGSLNEQFF,TGTGCCAGCAGTCAGGCGGGCAGCTTAAATGAGCAGTTCTTC
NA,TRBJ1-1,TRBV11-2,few,CASSLDFQGGTEAFF,TGTGCCAGCAGCTTAGATTTTCAGGGAGGGACTGAAGCTTTCTTT
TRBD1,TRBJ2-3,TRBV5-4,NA,CASSSGQTFTDTQYF,TGTGCCAGCAGCTCGGGACAGACCTTCACAGATACGCAGTATTTT
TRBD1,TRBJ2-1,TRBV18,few,CASSHTGTGVINEQFF,TGTGCCAGCTCGCACACCGGGACAGGGGTCATCAATGAGCAGTTCTTC
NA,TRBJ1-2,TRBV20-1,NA,CSARQLSETHYGYTF,TGCAGTGCCAGACAGCTTTCGGAGACCCACTATGGCTACACCTTC
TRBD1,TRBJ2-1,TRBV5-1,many,CASSSPDRGNNEQFF,TGCGCCAGCAGCTCCCCGGACAGGGGGAACAATGAGCAGTTCTTC
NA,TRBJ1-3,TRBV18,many,CASSAPGRGISGNTIYF,TGTGCCAGCTCAGCCCCGGGAAGGGGAATCTCTGGAAACACCATATATTTT
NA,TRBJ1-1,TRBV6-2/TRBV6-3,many,CASSYRDNTEAFF,TGTGCCAGCAGTTACCGGGACAACACTGAAGCTTTCTTT
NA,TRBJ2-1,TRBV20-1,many,CSREQGKGYNEQFF,TGCAGTAGAGAACAGGGAAAGGGTTACAATGAGCAGTTCTTC
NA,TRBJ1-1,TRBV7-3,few,CASSSEGTEPFF,TGTGCCAGCAGCTCCGAGGGAACTGAACCTTTCTTT
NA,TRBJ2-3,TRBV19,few,CASSIGVQGFDTQYF,TGTGCCAGTAGTATCGGGGTGCAGGGATTTGATACGCAGTATTTT
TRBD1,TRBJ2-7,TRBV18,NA,CASSRQGNPGPEQYF,TGTGCCAGCTCACGACAGGGGAATCCCGGGCCCGAGCAGTACTTC
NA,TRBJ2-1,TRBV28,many,CASRKVGHNEQFF,TGTGCCAGCAGAAAGGTTGGCCATAATGAGCAGTTCTTC
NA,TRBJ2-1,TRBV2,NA,CASSWTDRNEQFF,TGTGCCAGCAGTTGGACTGACCGTAATGAGCAGTTCTTC
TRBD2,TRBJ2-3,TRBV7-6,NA,CASSPTSGGTDTQYF,TGTGCCAGCAGCCCGACTAGCGGGGGCACAGATACGCAGTATTTT
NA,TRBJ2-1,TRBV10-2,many,CASSVGTPSYNEQFF,TGCGCCAGCAGTGTCGGGACGCCGTCCTACAATGAGCAGTTCTTC
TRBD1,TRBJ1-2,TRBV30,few,CAWSRPGTGYGYTF,TGTGCCTGGAGTCGCCCCGGGACAGGGTATGGCTACACCTTC
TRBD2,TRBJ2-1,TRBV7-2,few,CASSSVPGGEQFF,TGTGCCAGCAGCTCAGTCCCCGGGGGGGAGCAGTTCTTC
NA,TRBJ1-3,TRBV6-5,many,CASSRQGSAYSGNTIYF,TGTGCCAGCAGCCGGCAGGGATCAGCCTACTCTGGAAACACCATATATTTT
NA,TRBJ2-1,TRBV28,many,CASSFPRSGHEQFF,TGTGCCAGCAGTTTCCCCCGCAGTGGGCATGAGCAGTTCTTC